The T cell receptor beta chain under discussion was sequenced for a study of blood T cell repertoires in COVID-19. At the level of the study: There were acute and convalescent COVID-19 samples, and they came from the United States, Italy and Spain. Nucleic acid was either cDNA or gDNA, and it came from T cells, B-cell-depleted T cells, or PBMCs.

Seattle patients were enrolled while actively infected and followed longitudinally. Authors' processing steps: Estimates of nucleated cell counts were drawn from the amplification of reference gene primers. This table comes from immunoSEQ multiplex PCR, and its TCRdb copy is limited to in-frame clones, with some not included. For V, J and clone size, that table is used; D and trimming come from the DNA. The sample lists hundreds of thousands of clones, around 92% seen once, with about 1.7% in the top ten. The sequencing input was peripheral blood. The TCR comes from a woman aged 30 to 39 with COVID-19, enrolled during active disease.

The CDR3: CASSVAGFMDYGYTF. For the CDR3, the DNA is TGTGCCAGCAGCGTAGCAGGCTTCATGGACTATGGCTACACCTTC. This rearrangement joins TRBV9 to TRBJ1-2; D unclear. The CDR3 runs to 15 residues. Looked up from germline, CDR1 is SGDLS and CDR2 is YYNGEE. The V end lost 0 bases, the J end lost 3 bases, and 12 bases lay between the germline ends.